Detailed here is one TCR beta chain. The data were obtained in a study of T cells after somatic rescue of genetic block. Profiling relied on immunoSEQ multiplex PCR, and the TCRdb table lists in-frame clones only, not all of them. This table holds 65,000 to 70,000 clones, just over 90% found once. Germline CDR1 reads MNHEY; CDR2 reads SMNVEV (reference sequence). The CDR3 runs 16 residues. V lost 1 base and J 0 bases, leaving 12 bases between the germline ends. This clonotype was sampled from a man in his forties. The sequenced sample was peripheral blood mononuclear cells (PBMCs). The gene calls are TRBV27 and TRBJ1-1; TRBD1 might be the D (5 bases). The CDR3 DNA reads as TGTGCCAGCAGTTTATTTGGGGCCCTGATGAACACTGAAGCTTTCTTT. Protein sequence: CASSLFGALMNTEAFF.